A selection of T cell receptor beta chains follows, all from one sample in a study of T-cell memory formation after mild COVID-19. TCRdb re-called the 5' RACE reads with MiXCR, one entry per CDR3 protein. Of under 450,000 distinct CDR3 sequences listed, around a fifth were seen once; the top ten hold around 20%. Sequencing input: PBMCs or a T cell subset sorted from them (not recorded which). Receptors were obtained from a young man who had mild COVID-19 (a few samples of this study predate the infection). Cell type and time point are not known. Each CDR3 is given without its conserved first and last residue.

TRBV4-1,TRBJ2-3,ASSQSGGGTDTQY
TRBV6-4,TRBJ2-6,ASSEWSGANVLT
TRBV5-5,TRBJ2-5,ASSWGWEETQY
TRBV9,TRBJ2-3,ASSADRDVDTQY
TRBV10-3,TRBJ2-5,AIRETGGAETQY
TRBV5-1,TRBJ2-7,ASSPGGGLDEQY
TRBV3-1,TRBJ1-2,ASSQAPGRRVHGYT
TRBV9,TRBJ2-3,ASSGPPDTQY
TRBV14,TRBJ1-1,ATTPGGNTEAF
TRBV10-3,TRBJ2-5,AIKGDNQETQY